The T cell receptor beta chain described here comes from a study of T-cell memory formation after mild COVID-19. Whole-study context: In these data, TCR clusters were largely donor specific.

CDR3 length: 12 amino acids. CDR1 is MGHRA, CDR2 YSYEKL, per germline. The V end was cut by 4 bases, the J end by 5 bases, with 9 bases between. TCRdb re-called the 5' RACE reads with MiXCR, one entry per CDR3 protein. This table has 300,000 to 400,000 distinct CDR3 sequences, 13% to 15% appearing once. The genes are TRBV4-1 and TRBJ2-7; no definite D call. The sample taken for sequencing was PBMCs or a T cell subset sorted from them (not recorded which). The TCR was taken from a young man who had mild COVID-19 (a few samples of this study predate the infection). Cell type and time point are not known. The CDR3 loop is CASSPTGHEQYF. The CDR3 DNA reads TGCGCCAGCAGCCCCACGGGCCACGAGCAGTACTTC.